Listed below are T cell receptor beta chains from one sample, sequenced in a study of read filtering for tumor transcriptome and immune sequencing. TCRdb re-derived calls from the reads in MiXCR, one entry per CDR3 protein. The table has some 120,000 distinct CDR3 sequences, roughly 13% seen once; the top ten hold approximately 11%. Specimen: a population of CD138-negative cells sorted from bone marrow. These receptors all come from a donor aged 40 or over with multiple myeloma. Both conserved end residues are part of each CDR3.

V: TRBV29-1; length: 13; J: TRBJ2-2; CDR3: CSVVPRGTGELFF
V: TRBV6-5; length: 14; J: TRBJ1-2; CDR3: CASSSRDRGHGYTF
V: TRBV5-8; length: 12; J: TRBJ2-3; CDR3: CASSSSTDTQYF
V: TRBV12-3/TRBV12-4; length: 14; J: TRBJ1-1; CDR3: CASSPVRTGGEAFF
V: TRBV12-5; length: 15; J: TRBJ2-1; CDR3: CARKVGHSSYNEQFF
V: TRBV11-2; length: 12; J: TRBJ2-3; CDR3: CASSQHTDTQYF
V: TRBV5-1; length: 14; J: TRBJ1-4; CDR3: CASSFGQGNEKLFF
V: TRBV29-1; length: 14; J: TRBJ2-5; CDR3: CSVAPEGNQETQYF
V: TRBV7-2; length: 13; J: TRBJ1-1; CDR3: CASSLRENTEAFF
V: TRBV20-1; length: 13; J: TRBJ2-1; CDR3: CRARRGQSNEQFF
V: TRBV19; length: 13; J: TRBJ2-7; CDR3: CASGKDLLGEQYF
V: TRBV5-1; length: 16; J: TRBJ2-3; CDR3: CASSIDGQGVVDTQYF
V: TRBV7-2; length: 12; J: TRBJ1-1; CDR3: CASTRGNTEAFF
V: TRBV6-1; length: 14; J: TRBJ2-7; CDR3: CASSRAGAHYEQYF
V: TRBV2; length: 14; J: TRBJ1-2; CDR3: CASRKAGTDYGYTF
V: TRBV28; length: 16; J: TRBJ1-5; CDR3: CASSYMGTGGNQPQHF
V: TRBV4-2; length: 18; J: TRBJ2-6; CDR3: CASSQGASGTSGANVLTF
V: TRBV3-1; length: 16; J: TRBJ2-2; CDR3: CASSQAETTNTGELFF
V: TRBV24-1; length: 15; J: TRBJ2-7; CDR3: CATSDREGRGDEQYF
V: TRBV29-1; length: 14; J: TRBJ2-1; CDR3: CSAGGTGGSNEQFF
V: TRBV7-9; length: 14; J: TRBJ1-1; CDR3: CASSSRGEYTEAFF
V: TRBV28; length: 13; J: TRBJ2-5; CDR3: CASSPYRKETQYF
V: TRBV3-1; length: 12; J: TRBJ2-7; CDR3: CASSQGNRRQYF
V: TRBV7-9; length: 15; J: TRBJ2-3; CDR3: CASSLQRGGQDTQYF
V: TRBV5-5; length: 13; J: TRBJ1-2; CDR3: CASSWASNYGYTF
V: TRBV12-3/TRBV12-4; length: 16; J: TRBJ2-1; CDR3: CASSLASGGPENEQFF
V: TRBV10-3; length: 15; J: TRBJ1-3; CDR3: CAISDRAGSGNTICF
V: TRBV6-1; length: 15; J: TRBJ2-7; CDR3: CASSPRGAGTYEQYF
V: TRBV5-1; length: 14; J: TRBJ2-1; CDR3: CASSRQGGDNEQFF
V: TRBV29-1; length: 13; J: TRBJ1-1; CDR3: CSVEAGRGAEAFF
V: TRBV30; length: 11; J: TRBJ1-2; CDR3: CAWTRGIGYTF
V: TRBV19; length: 18; J: TRBJ2-1; CDR3: CASTKGLAGNTPLNEQFF
V: TRBV7-7; length: 13; J: TRBJ2-7; CDR3: CASSRDRGGEQYF
V: TRBV28; length: 15; J: TRBJ1-1; CDR3: CASNVPAGANTEAFF
V: TRBV30; length: 14; J: TRBJ2-2; CDR3: CAWSGNVETGELFF
V: TRBV7-9; length: 14; J: TRBJ2-7; CDR3: CASSLGRGRNEQYF
V: TRBV6-6; length: 13; J: TRBJ2-7; CDR3: CASSLASTYEQYF
V: TRBV2; length: 16; J: TRBJ2-1; CDR3: CASKKGRASGRNEQFF
V: TRBV30; length: 16; J: TRBJ2-1; CDR3: CAWRASGSSSGNEQFF
V: TRBV5-1; length: 16; J: TRBJ2-1; CDR3: CASSLVPANPYNEQFF
V: TRBV18; length: 15; J: TRBJ2-5; CDR3: CASSDRDRSRETQYF
V: TRBV20-1; length: 21; J: TRBJ2-7; CDR3: CSASSVSGTGGEIGDPYEQYF
V: TRBV30; length: 13; J: TRBJ2-1; CDR3: CAWSVNREGEQFF
V: TRBV12-5; length: 16; J: TRBJ2-6; CDR3: CASGLEDYPGANVLTF
V: TRBV5-4; length: 17; J: TRBJ2-1; CDR3: CASSLPLGQVSYNEQFF
V: TRBV6-5; length: 15; J: TRBJ2-3; CDR3: CASRDAGAGTDTQYF
V: TRBV7-8; length: 14; J: TRBJ2-7; CDR3: CASSLSGTGYEQYF
V: TRBV18; length: 16; J: TRBJ2-2; CDR3: CASSPIQGANTGELFF
V: TRBV7-8; length: 13; J: TRBJ1-5; CDR3: CASSSDSNQPQHF
V: TRBV18; length: 14; J: TRBJ1-1; CDR3: CASSPPGRVTEAFF
V: TRBV11-2; length: 13; J: TRBJ2-1; CDR3: CASSFSGPGEQFF
V: TRBV29-1; length: 14; J: TRBJ2-1; CDR3: CSVDVSGRMNEQFF
V: TRBV2; length: 13; J: TRBJ1-2; CDR3: CASSLQGNYGYTF